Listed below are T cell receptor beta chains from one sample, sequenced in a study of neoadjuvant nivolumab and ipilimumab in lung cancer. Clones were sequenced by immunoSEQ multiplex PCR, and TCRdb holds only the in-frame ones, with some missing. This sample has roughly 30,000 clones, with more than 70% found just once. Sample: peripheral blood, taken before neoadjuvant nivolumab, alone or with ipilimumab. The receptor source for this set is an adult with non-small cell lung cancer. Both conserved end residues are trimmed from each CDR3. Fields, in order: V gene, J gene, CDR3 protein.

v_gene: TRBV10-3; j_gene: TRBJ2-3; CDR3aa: AITRGTGLTDTQY
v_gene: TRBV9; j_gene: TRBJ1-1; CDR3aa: ASSVTAANTEAF
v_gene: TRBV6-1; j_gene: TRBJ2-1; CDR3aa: ASSDPGGPGEQF
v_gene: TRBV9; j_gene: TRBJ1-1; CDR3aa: ASSPGDFGTEAF
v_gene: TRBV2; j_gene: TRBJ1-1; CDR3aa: ASSVGGVNTEAF
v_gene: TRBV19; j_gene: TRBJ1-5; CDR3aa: ASSIESGYNQPQH
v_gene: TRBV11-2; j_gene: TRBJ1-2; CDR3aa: ASSLFGRGQVSGYT
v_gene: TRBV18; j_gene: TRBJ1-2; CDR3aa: ASSKTGGRFDYGYT
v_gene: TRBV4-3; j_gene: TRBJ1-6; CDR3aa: ASSHIGTDNSPLH
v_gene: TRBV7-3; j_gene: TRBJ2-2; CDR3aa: ASSLNRGDTGELF
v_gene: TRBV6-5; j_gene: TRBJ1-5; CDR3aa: ASSYSYPGSSQPQH
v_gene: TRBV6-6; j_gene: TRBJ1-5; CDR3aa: ASRSGTGGQPQH
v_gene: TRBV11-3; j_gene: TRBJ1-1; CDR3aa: ASSLVPNTEAF
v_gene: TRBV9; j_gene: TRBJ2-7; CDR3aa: ASSVGGGGRYEQY
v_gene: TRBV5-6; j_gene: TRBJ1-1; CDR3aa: ASSLDRMNTEAF
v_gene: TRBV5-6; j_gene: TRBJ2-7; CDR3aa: ASSWGTVYEQY
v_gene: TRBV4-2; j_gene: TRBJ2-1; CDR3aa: ASSQGGWGTGGSDEQF
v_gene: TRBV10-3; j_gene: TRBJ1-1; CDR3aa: AISDSVLGTEAF
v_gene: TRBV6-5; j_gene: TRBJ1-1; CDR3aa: ASSYSGRNTEAF
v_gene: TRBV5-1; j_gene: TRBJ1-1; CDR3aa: ASTPPGDPGNTEAF
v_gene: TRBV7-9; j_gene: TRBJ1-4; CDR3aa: ASSQDGPGGEKLF
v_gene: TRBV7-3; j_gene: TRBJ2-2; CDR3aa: ASSPWDRTGELF
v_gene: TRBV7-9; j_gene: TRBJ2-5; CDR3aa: ASSLSSSETQY
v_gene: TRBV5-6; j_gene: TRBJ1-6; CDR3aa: ASSLVVESYNSPLH
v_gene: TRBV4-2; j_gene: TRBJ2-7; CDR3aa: ASSGRGRGYEQY
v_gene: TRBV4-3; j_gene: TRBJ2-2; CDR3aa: ASRRSPGSTGELF
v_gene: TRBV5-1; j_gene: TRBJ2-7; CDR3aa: ASSWNAAGGSYEQY
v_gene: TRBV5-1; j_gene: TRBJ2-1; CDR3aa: ASSLTAVAEQF
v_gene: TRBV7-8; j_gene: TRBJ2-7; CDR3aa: ASSASVVGQAASYEQY
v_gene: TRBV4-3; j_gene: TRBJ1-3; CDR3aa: ASSQLTQPGNTIY
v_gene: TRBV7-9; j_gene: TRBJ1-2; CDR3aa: ASSSSGQGNYGYT
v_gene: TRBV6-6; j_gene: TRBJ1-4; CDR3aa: ASSYRDRGPEKLF
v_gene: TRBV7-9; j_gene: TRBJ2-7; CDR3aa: ASSSLARGTHSYEQY
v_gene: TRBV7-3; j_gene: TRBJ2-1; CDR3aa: ASSSLAGGGNEQF
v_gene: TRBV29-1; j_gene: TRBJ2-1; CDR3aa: SVDRGGYEQF
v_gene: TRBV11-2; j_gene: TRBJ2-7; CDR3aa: ASSQRGGGGSYEQY
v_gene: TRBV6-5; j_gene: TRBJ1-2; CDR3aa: ASSFGPSGYT
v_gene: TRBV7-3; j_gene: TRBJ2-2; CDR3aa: ASSPSLGELF
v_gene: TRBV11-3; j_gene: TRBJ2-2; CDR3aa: ASSAGPAFGELF
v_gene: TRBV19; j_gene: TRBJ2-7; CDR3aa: ASSRGTAYEQY
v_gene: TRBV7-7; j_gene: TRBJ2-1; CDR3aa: ASSLAPGGLVNEQF
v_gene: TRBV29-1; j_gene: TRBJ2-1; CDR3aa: SLYREDNEQF
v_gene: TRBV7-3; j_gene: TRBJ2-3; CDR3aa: ASSPYGGGTDTQY
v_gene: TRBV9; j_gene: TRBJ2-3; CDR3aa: ASSVGEGQGKVTQY
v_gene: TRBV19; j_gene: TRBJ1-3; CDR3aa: ASRPTGGNTIY
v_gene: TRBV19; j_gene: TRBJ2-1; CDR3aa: ASSISGLAGVDEQF
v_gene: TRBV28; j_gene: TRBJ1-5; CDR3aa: ASIQGNQPQH
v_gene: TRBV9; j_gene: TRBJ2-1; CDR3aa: ASRDTSTGNFDEQF
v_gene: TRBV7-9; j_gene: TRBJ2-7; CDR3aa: ASSFFGLPGTVSYEQY
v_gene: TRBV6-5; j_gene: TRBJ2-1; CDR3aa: ASSFLKRSYNEQF
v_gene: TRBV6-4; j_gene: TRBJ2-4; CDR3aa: ASSDTGGKNIQY
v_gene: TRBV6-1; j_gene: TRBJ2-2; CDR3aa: ASRWTTGELF
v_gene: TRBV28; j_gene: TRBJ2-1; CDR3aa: ASSSPGLAGGSEQF
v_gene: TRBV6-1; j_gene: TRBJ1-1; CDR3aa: ASSEAMAGGEAF
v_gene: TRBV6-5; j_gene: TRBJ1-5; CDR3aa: ASSWANSNQPQH